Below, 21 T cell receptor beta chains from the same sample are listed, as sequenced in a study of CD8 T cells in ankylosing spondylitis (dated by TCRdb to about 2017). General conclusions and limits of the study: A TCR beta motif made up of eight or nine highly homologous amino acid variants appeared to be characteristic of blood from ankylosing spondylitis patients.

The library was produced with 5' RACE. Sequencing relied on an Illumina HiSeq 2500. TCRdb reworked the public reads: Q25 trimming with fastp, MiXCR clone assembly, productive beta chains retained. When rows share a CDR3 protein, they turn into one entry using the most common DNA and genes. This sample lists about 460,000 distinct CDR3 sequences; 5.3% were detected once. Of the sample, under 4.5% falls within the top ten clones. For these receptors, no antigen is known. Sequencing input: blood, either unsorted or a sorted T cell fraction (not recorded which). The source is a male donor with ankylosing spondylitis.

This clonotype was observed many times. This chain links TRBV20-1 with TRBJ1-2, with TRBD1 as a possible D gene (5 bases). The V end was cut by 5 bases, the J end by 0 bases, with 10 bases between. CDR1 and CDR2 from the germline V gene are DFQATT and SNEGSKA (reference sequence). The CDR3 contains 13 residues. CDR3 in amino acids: CSAWDGSNYGYTF. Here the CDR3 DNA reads TGCAGTGCTTGGGACGGGTCTAACTATGGCTACACCTTC.

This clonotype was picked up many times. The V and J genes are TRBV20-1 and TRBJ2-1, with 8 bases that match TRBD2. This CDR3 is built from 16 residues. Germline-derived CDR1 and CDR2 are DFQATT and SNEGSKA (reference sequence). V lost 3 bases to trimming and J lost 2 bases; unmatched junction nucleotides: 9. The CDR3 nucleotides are TGCAGTGCTAGCGATTTTAGCGGGACTACCTACAATGAGCAGTTCTTC. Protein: CSASDFSGTTYNEQFF.

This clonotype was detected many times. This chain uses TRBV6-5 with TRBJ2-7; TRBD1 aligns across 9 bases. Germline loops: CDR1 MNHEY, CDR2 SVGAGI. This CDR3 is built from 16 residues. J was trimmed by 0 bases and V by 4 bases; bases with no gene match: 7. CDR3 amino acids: CASSSLGQGSSYEQYF. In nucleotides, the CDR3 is TGTGCCAGCAGTTCACTGGGACAGGGAAGCTCCTACGAGCAGTACTTC.

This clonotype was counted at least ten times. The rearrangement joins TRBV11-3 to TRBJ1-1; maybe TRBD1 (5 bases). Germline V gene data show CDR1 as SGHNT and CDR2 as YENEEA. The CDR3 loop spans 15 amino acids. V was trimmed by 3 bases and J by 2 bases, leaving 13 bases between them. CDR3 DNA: TGTGCCAGCAGCTTTGGGAGGGGCAGTAACACTGAAGCTTTCTTT. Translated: CASSFGRGSNTEAFF.

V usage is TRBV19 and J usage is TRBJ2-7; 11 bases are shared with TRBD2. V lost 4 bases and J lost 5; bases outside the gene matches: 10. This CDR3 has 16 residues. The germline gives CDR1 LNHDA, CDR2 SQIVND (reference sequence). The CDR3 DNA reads TGTGCCAGTAGTACGGAATTAGCGGGGGGGCTTGACGAGCAGTACTTC. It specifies CASSTELAGGLDEQYF.

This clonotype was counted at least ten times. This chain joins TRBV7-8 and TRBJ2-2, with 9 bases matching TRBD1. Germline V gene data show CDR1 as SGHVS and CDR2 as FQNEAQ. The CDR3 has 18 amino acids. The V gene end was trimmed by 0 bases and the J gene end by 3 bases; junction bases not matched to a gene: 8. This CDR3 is CASSLATGTGTYTGELFF. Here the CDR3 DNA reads TGTGCCAGCAGCTTAGCCACTGGGACAGGGACATACACCGGGGAGCTGTTTTTT. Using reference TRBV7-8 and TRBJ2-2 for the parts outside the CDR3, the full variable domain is GAGVSQSPRYKVAKRGQDVALRCDPISGHVSLFWYQQALGQGPEFLTYFQNEAQLDKSGLPSDRFFAERPEGSVSTLKIQRTQQEDSAVYLCASSLATGTGTYTGELFFGEGSRLTVL.

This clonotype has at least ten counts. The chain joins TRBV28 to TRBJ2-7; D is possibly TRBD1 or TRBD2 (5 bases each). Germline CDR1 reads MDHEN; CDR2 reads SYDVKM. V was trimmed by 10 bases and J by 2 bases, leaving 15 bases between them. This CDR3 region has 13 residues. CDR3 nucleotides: TGTGCCACTGGGGGAATGGGACCCTACGAGCAGTACTTC. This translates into CATGGMGPYEQYF.

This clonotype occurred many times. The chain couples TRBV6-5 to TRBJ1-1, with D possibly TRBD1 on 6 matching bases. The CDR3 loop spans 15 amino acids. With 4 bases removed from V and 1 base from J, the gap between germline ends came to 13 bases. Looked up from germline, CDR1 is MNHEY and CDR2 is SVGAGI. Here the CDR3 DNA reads TGTGCCAGCAGTTGGGCGGGAGGGGGGAACACTGAAGCTTTCTTT. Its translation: CASSWAGGGNTEAFF.

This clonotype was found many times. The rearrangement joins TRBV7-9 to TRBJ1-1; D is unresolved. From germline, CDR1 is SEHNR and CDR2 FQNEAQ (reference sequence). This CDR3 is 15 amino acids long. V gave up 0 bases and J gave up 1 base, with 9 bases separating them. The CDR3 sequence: CASSLAGPQNTEAFF. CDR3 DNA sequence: TGTGCCAGCAGCTTAGCCGGCCCCCAGAACACTGAAGCTTTCTTT.

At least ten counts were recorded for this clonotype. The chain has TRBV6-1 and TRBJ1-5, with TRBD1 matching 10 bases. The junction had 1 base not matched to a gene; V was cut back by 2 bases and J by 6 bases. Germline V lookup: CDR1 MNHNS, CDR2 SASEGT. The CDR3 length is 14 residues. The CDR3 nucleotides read TGTGCCAGCAGTGAACGGACAGGGGGTCAGCCCCAGCATTTT. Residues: CASSERTGGQPQHF.

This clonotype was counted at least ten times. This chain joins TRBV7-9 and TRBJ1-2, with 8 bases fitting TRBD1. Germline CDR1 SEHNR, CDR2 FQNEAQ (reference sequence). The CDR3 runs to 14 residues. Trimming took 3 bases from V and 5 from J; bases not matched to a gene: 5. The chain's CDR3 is CASSLLDREYGYTF. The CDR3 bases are TGTGCCAGCAGCTTGCTGGACAGGGAATATGGCTACACCTTC.

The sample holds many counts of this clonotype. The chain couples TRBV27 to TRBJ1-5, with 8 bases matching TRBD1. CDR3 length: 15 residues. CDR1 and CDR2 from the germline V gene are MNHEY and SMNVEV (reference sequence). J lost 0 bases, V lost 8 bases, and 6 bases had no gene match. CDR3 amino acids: CASRRTGTSNQPQHF. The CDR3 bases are TGTGCCAGCCGGAGGACAGGGACTAGCAATCAGCCCCAGCATTTT.

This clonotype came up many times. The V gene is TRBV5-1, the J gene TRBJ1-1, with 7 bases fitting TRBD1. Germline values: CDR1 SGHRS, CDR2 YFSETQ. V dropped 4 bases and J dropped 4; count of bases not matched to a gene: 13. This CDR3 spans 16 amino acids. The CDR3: CASSPRQGSGITEAFF. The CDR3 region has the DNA TGCGCCAGCAGCCCTCGACAGGGTTCTGGAATCACTGAAGCTTTCTTT. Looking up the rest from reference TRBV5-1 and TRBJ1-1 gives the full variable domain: KAGVTQTPRYLIKTRGQQVTLSCSPISGHRSVSWYQQTPGQGLQFLFEYFSETQRNKGNFPGRFSGRQFSNSRSEMNVSTLELGDSALYLCASSPRQGSGITEAFFGQGTRLTVV.

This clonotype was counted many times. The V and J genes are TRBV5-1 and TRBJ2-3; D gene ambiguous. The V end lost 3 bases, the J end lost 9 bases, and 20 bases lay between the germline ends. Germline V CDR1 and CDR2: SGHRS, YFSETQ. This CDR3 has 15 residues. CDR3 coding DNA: TGCGCCAGCAGCTCCTCCGGCCAGGCCGGAGACACGCAGTATTTT. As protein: CASSSSGQAGDTQYF.

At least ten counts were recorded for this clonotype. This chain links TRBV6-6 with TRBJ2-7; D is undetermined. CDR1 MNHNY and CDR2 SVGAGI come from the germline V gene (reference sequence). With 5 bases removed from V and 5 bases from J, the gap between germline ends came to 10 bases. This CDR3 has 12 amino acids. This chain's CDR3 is CASSRPRNEQYF. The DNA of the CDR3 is TGTGCCAGCAGTCGTCCGCGGAACGAGCAGTACTTC.

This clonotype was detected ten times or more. The CDR3 loop is CASSQDIRATGGFLTYEQYF. Written as DNA, the CDR3 is TGCGCCAGCAGCCAAGATATCAGGGCTACGGGGGGCTTCCTTACCTACGAGCAGTACTTC. J is TRBJ2-7 and V is TRBV4-3; D is perhaps TRBD2 (7 bases). V was trimmed by 0 bases and J by 2 bases, leaving 26 bases between them. Looked up from germline, CDR1 is LGHNA and CDR2 is YSLEER. The CDR3 loop spans 20 amino acids.

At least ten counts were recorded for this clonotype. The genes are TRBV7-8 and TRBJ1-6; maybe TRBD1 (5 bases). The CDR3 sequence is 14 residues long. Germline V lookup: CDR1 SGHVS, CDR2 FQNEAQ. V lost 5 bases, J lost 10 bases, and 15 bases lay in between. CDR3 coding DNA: TGTGCCAGCAGCACGACATCAGGGTCCTCACCCCTCCACTTT. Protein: CASSTTSGSSPLHF.

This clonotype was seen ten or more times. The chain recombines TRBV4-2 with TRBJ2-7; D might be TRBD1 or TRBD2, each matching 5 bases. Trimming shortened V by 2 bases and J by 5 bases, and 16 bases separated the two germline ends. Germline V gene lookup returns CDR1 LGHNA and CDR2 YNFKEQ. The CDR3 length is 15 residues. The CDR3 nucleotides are TGTGCCAGCAGCCAACGGGACCGCGTCCCCGACGAGCAGTACTTC. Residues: CASSQRDRVPDEQYF.

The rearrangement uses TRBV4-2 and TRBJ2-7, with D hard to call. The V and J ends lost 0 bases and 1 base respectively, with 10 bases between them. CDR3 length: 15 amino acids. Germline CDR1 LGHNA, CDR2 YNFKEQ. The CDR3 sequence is CASSQDRTPSYEQYF. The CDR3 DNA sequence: TGTGCCAGCAGCCAAGACAGGACGCCTTCCTACGAGCAGTACTTC.

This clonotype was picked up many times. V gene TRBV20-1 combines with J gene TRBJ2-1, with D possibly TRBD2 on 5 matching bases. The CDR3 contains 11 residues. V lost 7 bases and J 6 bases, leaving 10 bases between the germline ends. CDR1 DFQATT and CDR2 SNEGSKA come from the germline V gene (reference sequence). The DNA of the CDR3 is TGCAGTGGACAAGGGAGCAATGAGCAGTTCTTC. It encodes CSGQGSNEQFF.

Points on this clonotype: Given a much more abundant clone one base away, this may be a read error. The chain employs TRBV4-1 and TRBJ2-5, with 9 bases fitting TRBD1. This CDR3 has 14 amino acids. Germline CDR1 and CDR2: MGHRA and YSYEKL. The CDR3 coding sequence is TGCGCCATCAGCCAAGGGACAGGGAGAGAGACCCAGTACTTC. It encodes CAISQGTGRETQYF.